The clone carrying this T cell receptor beta chain was seen more than once but under ten times. Antigen specificity is unknown. An Oncomine TCR Beta short-read assay was used to sequence the DNA from cultured CD4+ T cells. MiXCR, run by TCRdb on the PCR reads, gives a single entry per CDR3 protein. The sample holds roughly 9,000 distinct CDR3 sequences, roughly 24% seen once. Stated treatment: roughly ten-day PBMC culture with coronavirus spike peptide pools or control peptides (ViraFEST assay). The germline V gene has CDR1 SGHAT and CDR2 FQNNGV. The ends were cut back, 1 base at V and 3 bases at J, with 4 bases in the middle. The CDR3 has 12 amino acids. The data derive from a study of vaccination and CD4 T cells after COVID-19. Overall study context: A median of about 100 days (range 35 to 161) separated diagnosis from post-COVID sampling. Cells received overlapping spike peptides from SARS-CoV-2, HCoV-NL63, HCoV-OC43 and HCoV-229E as stimulation. Control cultures were given a CEFX pool, an HIV-1 Nef pool, or no peptide.

Study conclusions and caveats: Spike mono-reactivity held for 304 of 307 vaccine-specific clones in convalescent patients.

The source material was CD4+ T cells from blood, cultured in vitro, sampled after SARS-CoV-2 vaccination. This TCR was recovered from a human donor who had recovered from COVID-19. This chain links TRBV11-2 with TRBJ2-7; D uncertain. The CDR3 nucleotides are TGTGCCAGCAGCTTAGGTCTCTACGAGCAGTACTTC. Encoded protein: CASSLGLYEQYF.